The next 3 T cell receptor beta chains were all read from a single sample in a study of blood T cell repertoires in COVID-19. Only in-frame clones appear in the TCRdb table, and some are missing; sequencing was by immunoSEQ multiplex PCR. Here the sample spans nearly 60,000 clones, more than 75% being singletons. Sequenced sample: peripheral blood. The source of these receptors is a man between 40 and 49 years old with active COVID-19.

V gene TRBV30 combines with J gene TRBJ2-7, with 8 bases fitting TRBD1. The length of the CDR3 is 11 residues. Germline values: CDR1 GTSNPN, CDR2 SVGIG (reference sequence). J was trimmed by 9 bases and V by 1 base; bases with no gene match: 2. CDR3 coding DNA: TGTGCCTGGAGTGCAGGGGGCCCGCAGTACTTC. Protein product: CAWSAGGPQYF.

The chain employs TRBV7-9 and TRBJ1-6, with D perhaps TRBD1 (6 bases). CDR1 and CDR2 from the germline V gene are SEHNR and FQNEAQ (reference sequence). Deletions cut 4 bases from V and 8 bases from J, with 9 bases between. The CDR3 is 13 residues long. The CDR3 is CASSSYRDSPLHF. Written as DNA, the CDR3 is TGTGCCAGCAGCTCCTACAGGGATTCACCCCTCCACTTT.

The V and J genes are TRBV27 and TRBJ2-1, with 12 nucleotides matching TRBD2. Germline V gene lookup returns CDR1 MNHEY and CDR2 SMNVEV (reference sequence). Losses at the gene ends were 3 bases for V and 6 bases for J; bases not matched to a gene: 0. This CDR3 has 14 residues. DNA for the CDR3: TGTGCCAGCAGTTTGACTAGCGGGAGCAATGAGCAGTTCTTC. It encodes CASSLTSGSNEQFF.